This T cell receptor beta chain derives from a study of T cells in Graves' hyperthyroidism and ophthalmopathy. This clonotype appeared a few times. Between the trimmed V and J ends, which lost 2 bases and 7 bases, there was a span of 15 bases. CDR1 is SQVTM, CDR2 ANQGSEA, per germline. The CDR3 consists of 13 residues. RNA transcripts were the template for amplifying TCR beta CDR3 regions. A first-round RT-PCR of the TCR CDR3 used the HTBI primer set. TCRdb re-called the multiplex PCR reads with MiXCR, one entry per CDR3 protein. The data contain under 500,000 distinct CDR3 sequences, more than 12% of them seen just once; the ten biggest clones take up around 30%.

This TCR was recovered from a man aged 50 to 59 with Graves' ophthalmopathy. This rearrangement joins TRBV29-1 to TRBJ2-7, with D possibly TRBD1 on 7 matching bases. Sequencing used blood. CDR3 residues: CSVELRRGLEQYF. The DNA for the CDR3 is TGCAGCGTTGAACTTAGGAGGGGGCTTGAGCAGTACTTC.